These 5 T cell receptor beta chains originate from one sample sequenced in a study of breast tumors, draining lymph nodes, adjacent tissues. MiXCR, applied by TCRdb to the multiplex PCR reads, yields one record per CDR3 protein. Of about 35,000 distinct CDR3 sequences in the sample, just over 35% were seen once. Sequencing used breast tumor tissue. Receptors were obtained from a female donor with breast cancer. Some clones in this sample may be carry-over from other donors' samples.

This clonotype has at least ten counts. The chain links TRBV15 to TRBJ2-3; D is perhaps TRBD1 or TRBD2 (6 bases each). The germline V gene encodes CDR1 LNHNV and CDR2 YYDKDF (reference sequence). This CDR3 region has 15 residues. Trimming removed 5 bases from V and 0 bases from J, with 12 bases in between. CDR3 region: CATSPGAGSTDTQYF. The CDR3 DNA is TGTGCCACCAGCCCAGGGGCGGGGAGCACAGATACGCAGTATTTT.

This clonotype was detected many times. This chain links TRBV7-2 with TRBJ2-1; 7 nucleotides line up with TRBD1. V lost 6 bases and J lost 2; bases outside the gene matches: 7. This CDR3 is 15 amino acids long. Germline CDR1 is SGHTA and CDR2 is FQGNSA. The CDR3 region is CASRLTGDPYNEQFF. DNA of the CDR3: TGTGCCAGCAGGTTAACAGGGGACCCCTACAATGAGCAGTTCTTC.

V usage is TRBV6-6 and J usage is TRBJ2-7; D is unclear. This CDR3 comprises 11 residues. Looked up from germline, CDR1 is MNHNY and CDR2 is SVGAGI (reference sequence). V lost 6 bases and J lost 3, with 6 bases in between. The CDR3: CASSQVYEQYF. The CDR3 DNA follows: TGTGCCAGCAGCCAGGTCTACGAGCAGTACTTC.

For this clonotype: No conserved phenylalanine or tryptophan ends this CDR3, so it is likely a read error. J is TRBJ2-7 and V is TRBV3-1, with TRBD1 identical over 11 bases. In germline, CDR1 is LGHDT, CDR2 YNNKEL (reference sequence). Trimming removed 2 bases from V and 7 bases from J; junction bases left unmatched: 10. The CDR3 spans 16 residues. CDR3 in DNA: TGTGCCAGCAGCCAACCAACCGGGACAGGGGGTGGGGAGCAGTACTCC. The encoded protein is CASSQPTGTGGGEQYS.

V gene TRBV10-3 combines with J gene TRBJ2-7; TRBD2 matches at 7 bases. The trim removed 3 bases at V and 2 bases at J, leaving 7 bases unmatched. The length of the CDR3 is 15 residues. Per germline, CDR1 ENHRY and CDR2 SYGVKD. The CDR3 protein is CAISDAGGSAYEQYF. CDR3 sequence (DNA): TGTGCCATCAGTGATGCTGGCGGGAGTGCCTACGAGCAGTACTTC.